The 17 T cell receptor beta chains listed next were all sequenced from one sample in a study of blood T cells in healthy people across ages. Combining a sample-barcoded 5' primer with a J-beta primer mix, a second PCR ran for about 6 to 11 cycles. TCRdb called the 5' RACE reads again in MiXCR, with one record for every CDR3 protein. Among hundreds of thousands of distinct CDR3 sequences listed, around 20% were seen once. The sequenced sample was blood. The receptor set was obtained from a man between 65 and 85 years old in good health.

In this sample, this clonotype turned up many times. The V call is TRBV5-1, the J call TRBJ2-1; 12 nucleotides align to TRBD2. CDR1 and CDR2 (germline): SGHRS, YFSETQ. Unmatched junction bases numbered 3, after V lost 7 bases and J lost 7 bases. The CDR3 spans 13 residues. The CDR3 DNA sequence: TGCGCCAGCCGACTAGCGGGAGTGAATGAGCAGTTCTTC. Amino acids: CASRLAGVNEQFF.

The CDR3 sequence is CASSLAAGEHTEAFF. CDR3 DNA sequence: TGCGCCAGCAGCTTGGCGGCGGGCGAGCACACTGAAGCTTTCTTT. The chain joins TRBV5-1 to TRBJ1-1, with unresolved D. This CDR3 has 15 residues. Germline CDR1 SGHRS, CDR2 YFSETQ. Trimming shortened V by 0 bases and J by 3 bases, and 12 bases separated the two germline ends.

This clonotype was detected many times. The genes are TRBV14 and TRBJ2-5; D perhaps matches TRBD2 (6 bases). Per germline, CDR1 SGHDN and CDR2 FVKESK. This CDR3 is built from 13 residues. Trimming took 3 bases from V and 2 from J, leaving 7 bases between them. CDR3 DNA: TGTGCCAGCAGCCACGGACTACAAGAGACCCAGTACTTC. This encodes CASSHGLQETQYF. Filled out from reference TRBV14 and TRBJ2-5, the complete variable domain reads EAGVTQFPSHSVIEKGQTVTLRCDPISGHDNLYWYRRVMGKEIKFLLHFVKESKQDESGMPNNRFLAERTGGTYSTLKVQPAELEDSGVYFCASSHGLQETQYFGPGTRLLVL.

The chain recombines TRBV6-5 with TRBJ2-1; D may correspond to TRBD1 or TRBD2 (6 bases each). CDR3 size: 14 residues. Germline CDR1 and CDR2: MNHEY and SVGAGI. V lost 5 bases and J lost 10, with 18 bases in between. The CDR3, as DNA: TGTGCCAGCAGTATAACCTCAGGGGCGGGGGAGCAGTTCTTC. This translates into CASSITSGAGEQFF.

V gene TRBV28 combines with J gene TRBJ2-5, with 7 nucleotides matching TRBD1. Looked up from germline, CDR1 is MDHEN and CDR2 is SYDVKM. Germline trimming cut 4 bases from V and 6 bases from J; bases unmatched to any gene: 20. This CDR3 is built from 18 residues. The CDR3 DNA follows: TGTGCCAGCAGTTCCCCGGGGCTAAGCACAGGGGATCAGCAGACCCAGTACTTC. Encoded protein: CASSSPGLSTGDQQTQYF.

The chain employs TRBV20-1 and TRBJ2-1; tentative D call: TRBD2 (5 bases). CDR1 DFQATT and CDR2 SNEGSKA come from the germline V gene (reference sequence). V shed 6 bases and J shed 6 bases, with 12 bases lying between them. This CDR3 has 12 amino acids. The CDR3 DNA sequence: TGCAGTGCCCGTCGCGGAGGCAATGAGCAGTTCTTC. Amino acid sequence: CSARRGGNEQFF.

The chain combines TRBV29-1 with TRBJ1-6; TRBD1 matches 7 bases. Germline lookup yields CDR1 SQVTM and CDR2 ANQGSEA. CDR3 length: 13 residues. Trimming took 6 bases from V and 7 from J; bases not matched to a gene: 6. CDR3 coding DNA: TGCAGCGTGGCCGGGACAGAGAATTCACCCCTCCACTTT. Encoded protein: CSVAGTENSPLHF.

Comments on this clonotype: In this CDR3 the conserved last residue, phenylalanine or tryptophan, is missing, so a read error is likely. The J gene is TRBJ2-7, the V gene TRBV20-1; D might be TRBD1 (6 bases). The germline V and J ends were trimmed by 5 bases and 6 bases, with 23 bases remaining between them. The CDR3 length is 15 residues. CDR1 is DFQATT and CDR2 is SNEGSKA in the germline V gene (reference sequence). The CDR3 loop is CSAPLTTGISGEQYL. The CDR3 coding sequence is TGCAGTGCTCCGCTTACAACAGGGATTTCGGGCGAGCAGTACCTC.

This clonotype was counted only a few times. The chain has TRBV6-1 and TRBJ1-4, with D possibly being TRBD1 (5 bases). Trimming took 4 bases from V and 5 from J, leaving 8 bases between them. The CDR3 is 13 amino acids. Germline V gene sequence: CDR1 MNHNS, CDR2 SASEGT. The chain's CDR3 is CASSVNRNEKLFF. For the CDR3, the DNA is TGTGCCAGCAGTGTAAACAGGAATGAAAAACTGTTTTTT.

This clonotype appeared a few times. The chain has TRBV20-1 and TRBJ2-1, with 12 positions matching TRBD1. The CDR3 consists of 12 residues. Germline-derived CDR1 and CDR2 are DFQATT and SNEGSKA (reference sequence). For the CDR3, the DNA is TGCAGGGCCGGGACAGGGGGCAGTGAGCAGTTCTTC. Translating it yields CRAGTGGSEQFF.

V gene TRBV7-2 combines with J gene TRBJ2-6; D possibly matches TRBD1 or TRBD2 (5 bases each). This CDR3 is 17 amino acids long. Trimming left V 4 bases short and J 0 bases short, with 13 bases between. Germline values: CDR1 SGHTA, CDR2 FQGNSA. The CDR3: CASSWDGISSGANVLTF. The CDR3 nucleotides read TGTGCCAGCAGCTGGGACGGAATAAGCTCTGGGGCCAACGTCCTGACTTTC.

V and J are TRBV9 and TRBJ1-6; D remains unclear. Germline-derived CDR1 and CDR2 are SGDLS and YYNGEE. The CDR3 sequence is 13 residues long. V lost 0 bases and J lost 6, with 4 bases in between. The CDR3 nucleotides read TGTGCCAGCAGCGTAGGATCTAATTCACCCCTCCACTTT. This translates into CASSVGSNSPLHF.

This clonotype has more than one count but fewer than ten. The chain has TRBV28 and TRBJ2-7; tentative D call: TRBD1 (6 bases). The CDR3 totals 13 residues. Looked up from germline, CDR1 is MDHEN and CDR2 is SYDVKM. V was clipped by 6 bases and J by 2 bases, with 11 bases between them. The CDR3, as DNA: TGTGCCAGCAGATACACAGGGACCTACGAGCAGTACTTC. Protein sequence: CASRYTGTYEQYF.

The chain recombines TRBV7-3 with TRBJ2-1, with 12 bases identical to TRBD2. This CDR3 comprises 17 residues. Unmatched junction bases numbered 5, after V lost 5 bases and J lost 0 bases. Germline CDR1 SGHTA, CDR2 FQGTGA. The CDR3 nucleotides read TGTGCCAGCAGCCCTAGCGGGAGGGCCAGCTCCTACAATGAGCAGTTCTTC. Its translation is CASSPSGRASSYNEQFF.

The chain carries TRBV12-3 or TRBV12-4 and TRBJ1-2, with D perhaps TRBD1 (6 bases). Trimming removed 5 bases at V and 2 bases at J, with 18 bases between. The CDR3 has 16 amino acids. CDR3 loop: CASSPEDRFINYGYTF. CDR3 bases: TGTGCCAGCAGTCCAGAGGACAGATTTATCAACTATGGCTACACCTTC.

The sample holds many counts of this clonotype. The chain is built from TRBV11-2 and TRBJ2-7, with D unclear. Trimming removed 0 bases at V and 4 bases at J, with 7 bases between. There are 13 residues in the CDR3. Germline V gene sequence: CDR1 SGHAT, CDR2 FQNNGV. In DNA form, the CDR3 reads TGTGCCAGCAGCTTAGAAGGCCTTTACGAGCAGTACTTC. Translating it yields CASSLEGLYEQYF.

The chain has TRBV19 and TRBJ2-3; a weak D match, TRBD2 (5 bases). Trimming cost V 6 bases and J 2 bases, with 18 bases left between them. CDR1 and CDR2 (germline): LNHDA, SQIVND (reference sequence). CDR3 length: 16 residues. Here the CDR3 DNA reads TGTGCCAGTAGCCCATCACTAGTTTTGAACACAGATACGCAGTATTTT. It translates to CASSPSLVLNTDTQYF.